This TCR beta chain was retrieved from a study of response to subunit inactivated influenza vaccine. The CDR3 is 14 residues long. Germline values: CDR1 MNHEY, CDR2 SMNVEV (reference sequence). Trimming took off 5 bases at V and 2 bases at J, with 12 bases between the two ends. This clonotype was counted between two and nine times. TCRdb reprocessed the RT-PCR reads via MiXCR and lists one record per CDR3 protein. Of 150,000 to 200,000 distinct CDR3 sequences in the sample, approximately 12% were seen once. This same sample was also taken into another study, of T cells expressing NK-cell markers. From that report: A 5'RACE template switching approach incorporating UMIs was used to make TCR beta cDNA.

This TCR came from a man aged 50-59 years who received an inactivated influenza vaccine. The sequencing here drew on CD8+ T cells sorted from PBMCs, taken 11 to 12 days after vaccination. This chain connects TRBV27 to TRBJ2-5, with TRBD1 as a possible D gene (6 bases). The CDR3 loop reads CASSITGFQETQYF. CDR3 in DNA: TGTGCCAGCAGTATCACAGGGTTTCAAGAGACCCAGTACTTC.